This passage covers 25 T cell receptor beta chains from one sample sequenced in a study of OX40 agonist ivuxolimab in advanced cancers. The data were produced by immunoSEQ multiplex PCR, yet TCRdb's version contains in-frame clones alone and is incomplete. This sample yields about 37,000 clones, of which approximately 86% are seen a single time; under 45% belongs to the top ten. Sequenced here: CD4+ or CD8+ T cells sorted from blood, sampled in a trial of the OX40 agonist ivuxolimab. The receptors were sampled from an adult with an advanced solid tumor such as melanoma, head and neck, liver or kidney cancer.

CDR3 sequence: CASSNPGTGDTGELFF. The CDR3 DNA reads as TGTGCCAGCAGCAACCCGGGGACAGGGGACACCGGGGAGCTGTTTTTT. The chain carries TRBV5-4 and TRBJ2-2, with 10 positions matching TRBD1. The CDR3 totals 16 residues. The germline gives CDR1 SGHNT, CDR2 YYREEE (reference sequence). The V segment lost 4 bases and the J segment 3 bases; nucleotides outside the gene matches: 6.

The rearrangement joins TRBV2 to TRBJ2-5; possible D gene TRBD2, 7 bases. With 4 bases removed from V and 5 bases from J, the gap between germline ends came to 14 bases. This CDR3 is built from 14 residues. Per germline, CDR1 SNHLY and CDR2 FYNNEI. The CDR3 region has the DNA TGTGCCAGCAGTGTGGCGGGGGCCCGGGAGACCCAGTACTTC. Amino acid sequence: CASSVAGARETQYF. Using reference TRBV2 and TRBJ2-5 for the parts outside the CDR3, the full variable domain is EPEVTQTPSHQVTQMGQEVILRCVPISNHLYFYWYRQILGQKVEFLVSFYNNEISEKSEIFDDQFSVERPDGSNFTLKIRSTKLEDSAMYFCASSVAGARETQYFGPGTRLLVL.

V is TRBV6-1 and J is TRBJ2-5, with D unresolved. Germline V gives CDR1 MNHNS, CDR2 SASEGT. The ends were cut back, 6 bases at V and 0 bases at J, with 8 bases in the middle. This CDR3 contains 13 residues. CDR3 DNA sequence: TGTGCCAGCAGGGGGATGAACCAAGAGACCCAGTACTTC. This codes for CASRGMNQETQYF.

This clone appeared once. The J gene is TRBJ1-2, the V gene TRBV11-1; TRBD1 agrees at 10 bases. With V trimmed by 8 bases and J by 3 bases, 6 bases remained unmatched. This CDR3 is 14 amino acids long. In germline, CDR1 is SGHAT, CDR2 FQDESV (reference sequence). CDR3 sequence (DNA): TGTGCCAGCTCGCCCGGGACAGGGGACTATGGCTACACCTTC. It is translated as CASSPGTGDYGYTF.

The V call is TRBV10-2, the J call TRBJ1-4, with D hard to call. The germline V gene encodes CDR1 WSHSY and CDR2 SAAADI. This CDR3 comprises 16 residues. The V gene lost 5 bases and the J gene lost 2 bases, with 15 bases spanning the gap. As DNA, the CDR3 is TGCGCCAGCAGTCCCCATCTCCGGGGTACTAATGAAAAACTGTTTTTT. It yields the protein CASSPHLRGTNEKLFF.

The V gene is TRBV5-1, the J gene TRBJ1-1, with no clear D. Trimming pared 0 bases from V and 5 bases from J, leaving 11 bases between. Germline V gives CDR1 SGHRS, CDR2 YFSETQ. The length of the CDR3 is 14 residues. For the CDR3, the DNA is TGCGCCAGCAGCTTGGAAGGGAGTGGGACTGAAGCTTTCTTT. Translation gives CASSLEGSGTEAFF.

This clone was picked up a small number of times. The chain combines TRBV7-9 with TRBJ1-5; TRBD1 is a possible D gene (5 bases). Germline-derived CDR1 and CDR2 are SEHNR and FQNEAQ (reference sequence). The ends were cut back, 4 bases at V and 3 bases at J, with 13 bases in the middle. The CDR3 totals 15 residues. As DNA, the CDR3 is TGTGCCAGCAGCTACCTCTCACAGGACAATCAGCCCCAGCATTTT. Protein sequence: CASSYLSQDNQPQHF.

The chain employs TRBV5-5 and TRBJ1-4, with a possible D match to TRBD1 (6 bases). The CDR3 is made up of 14 amino acids. Germline V lookup: CDR1 SGHKS, CDR2 YYEKEE (reference sequence). Trimming took 7 bases from V and 0 from J, leaving 10 bases between them. The CDR3 spells CASGGLPTNEKLFF. CDR3 coding DNA: TGTGCCAGCGGGGGCCTACCAACTAATGAAAAACTGTTTTTT.

The chain is built from TRBV7-6 and TRBJ1-1; 7 nucleotides line up with TRBD1. Germline V gives CDR1 SGHVS, CDR2 FNYEAQ. This CDR3 region has 15 residues. Trimming at V came to 1 base and at J to 4 bases, leaving 6 bases not matched to a gene. CDR3 in DNA: TGTGCCAGCAGCTTAGGGACAGGTGCTATCACTGAAGCTTTCTTT. Protein: CASSLGTGAITEAFF. Filled out from reference TRBV7-6 and TRBJ1-1, the complete variable domain reads GAGVSQSPRYKVTKRGQDVALRCDPISGHVSLYWYRQALGQGPEFLTYFNYEAQQDKSGLPNDRFSAERPEGSISTLTIQRTEQRDSAMYRCASSLGTGAITEAFFGQGTRLTVV.

In nucleotides, the CDR3 is TGCGCCAGCAGCTTGTCTGTAGGGGACTCCTACGAGCAGTACTTC. Its protein is CASSLSVGDSYEQYF. The chain links TRBV5-1 to TRBJ2-7; D might be TRBD1 (5 bases). The CDR3 is 15 residues long. V was trimmed by 1 base and J by 0 bases, leaving 11 bases between them. Looked up from germline, CDR1 is SGHRS and CDR2 is YFSETQ.

V and J are TRBV5-4 and TRBJ2-1, with D tentatively TRBD2 (6 bases). CDR3 length equals 14 residues. Germline V gene lookup returns CDR1 SGHNT and CDR2 YYREEE (reference sequence). V lost 2 bases, J lost 5 bases, and 11 bases lay in between. The DNA for the CDR3 is TGTGCCAGCAGCTTCCTAGCGACACACAATGAGCAGTTCTTC. Amino acid sequence: CASSFLATHNEQFF.

The gene calls are TRBV19 and TRBJ1-1, with D unresolved. The germline V gene encodes CDR1 LNHDA and CDR2 SQIVND (reference sequence). With 0 bases removed from V and 5 bases from J, the gap between germline ends came to 7 bases. The CDR3 is 13 residues long. The CDR3 nucleotides read TGTGCCAGTAGTATAGAGCCAGCGACTGAAGCTTTCTTT. Protein product: CASSIEPATEAFF.

The chain joins TRBV5-6 to TRBJ1-2; 7 nucleotides agree with TRBD1. The CDR3 is 15 residues long. V trimming: 0 bases; J trimming: 7 bases; junction bases outside the gene matches: 9. The V gene's germline CDR1 is SGHDT and CDR2 YYEEEE. CDR3 loop: CASSLAPQGLGGYTF. DNA of the CDR3: TGTGCCAGCAGCTTGGCCCCACAGGGGTTAGGTGGCTACACCTTC.

The chain combines TRBV13 with TRBJ2-5; TRBD1 or TRBD2 may be the D gene (5 bases each). V dropped 5 bases and J dropped 2 bases, with 15 bases sitting between them. This CDR3 has 15 residues. Germline V gene lookup returns CDR1 PRHDT and CDR2 FYEKMQ (reference sequence). The CDR3: CASSTSGPWQETQYF. The CDR3 DNA is TGTGCCAGCAGCACCTCGGGACCGTGGCAAGAGACCCAGTACTTC.

The chain is built from TRBV5-4 and TRBJ2-1; D ambiguous. V gave up 0 bases and J gave up 7 bases, with 11 bases separating them. The CDR3 is made up of 14 amino acids. Germline V lookup: CDR1 SGHNT, CDR2 YYREEE (reference sequence). The CDR3, as DNA: TGTGCCAGCAGCTTGGCTGGGATTAGAAATGAGCAGTTCTTC. Translated, it gives CASSLAGIRNEQFF.

The chain combines TRBV9 with TRBJ2-5; perhaps TRBD2 as D (6 bases). Trimming removed 2 bases at V and 5 bases at J, with 13 bases between. The CDR3 extends over 14 amino acids. Germline V CDR1 and CDR2: SGDLS, YYNGEE. The CDR3 loop is CASSVGGVRETQYF. The CDR3, as DNA: TGTGCCAGCAGCGTGGGGGGAGTTCGGGAGACCCAGTACTTC.

A few counts support this clone. The J gene is TRBJ2-7, the V gene TRBV5-1, with 8 positions matching TRBD1. Germline lookup yields CDR1 SGHRS and CDR2 YFSETQ. CDR3 length: 13 amino acids. V lost 2 bases, J lost 7 bases, and 5 bases stayed unmatched. CDR3 in amino acids: CASSFGQGGEQYF. CDR3 DNA: TGCGCCAGCAGCTTCGGACAGGGTGGAGAGCAGTACTTC.

This chain connects TRBV6-1 to TRBJ2-1; no clear D. V lost 7 bases to trimming and J lost 3 bases, with 7 bases between them. The CDR3 is 12 residues long. The germline gives CDR1 MNHNS, CDR2 SASEGT. The CDR3 nucleotides are TGTGCCAGCACCATGGGCTACAATGAGCAGTTCTTC. Its protein is CASTMGYNEQFF.

The chain carries TRBV2 and TRBJ2-7; D may be TRBD2 (5 bases). Germline CDR1 SNHLY, CDR2 FYNNEI. The CDR3 totals 14 residues. The ends were cut back, 11 bases at V and 3 bases at J, with 20 bases in the middle. CDR3 nucleotides: TGTGCCGGCACCTCGTCCGGGATCGGCTACGAGCAGTACTTC. Protein product: CAGTSSGIGYEQYF.

J is TRBJ1-1 and V is TRBV30; D not resolved. Trimming left V 5 bases short and J 2 bases short, with 9 bases between. Germline CDR1 GTSNPN, CDR2 SVGIG (reference sequence). CDR3 length equals 12 residues. DNA for the CDR3: TGTGCCTGGGGCCAGACTAACACTGAAGCTTTCTTT. It is translated as CAWGQTNTEAFF.

V gene TRBV7-2 combines with J gene TRBJ2-7; 7 nucleotides match TRBD2. CDR3 size: 14 residues. Germline V gives CDR1 SGHTA, CDR2 FQGNSA. J gave up 4 bases and V 5 bases, and 8 bases lay outside the gene matches. The CDR3 DNA is TGTGCCAGCAGCCCCGGACTAGTCTCTTACGAGCAGTACTTC. It specifies CASSPGLVSYEQYF.

The chain joins TRBV6-1 to TRBJ2-7; D not resolved. The V end lost 2 bases, the J end lost 2 bases, and 4 bases lay between the germline ends. This CDR3 region has 12 residues. Germline V gene sequence: CDR1 MNHNS, CDR2 SASEGT. The CDR3 sequence: CASSEYAYEQYF. As DNA, the CDR3 is TGTGCCAGCAGTGAATATGCCTACGAGCAGTACTTC.

This rearrangement joins TRBV5-6 to TRBJ2-2, with unresolved D. The CDR3 loop spans 15 amino acids. Trimming cost V 2 bases and J 3 bases, with 11 bases left between them. Germline CDR1 and CDR2: SGHDT and YYEEEE. CDR3 DNA: TGTGCCAGCAGCTTCAGAGACTTTTACACCGGGGAGCTGTTTTTT. This encodes CASSFRDFYTGELFF.

Only one count was recorded for this clone. The rearrangement joins TRBV5-1 to TRBJ2-3; perhaps TRBD1 as D (6 bases). V dropped 4 bases and J dropped 1 base, with 19 bases sitting between them. This CDR3 has 17 amino acids. Germline CDR1 SGHRS, CDR2 YFSETQ. The CDR3 protein is CASSHSATGPRTDTQYF. The CDR3 nucleotides are TGCGCCAGCAGCCACTCAGCTACAGGGCCTCGCACAGATACGCAGTATTTT.

The chain combines TRBV2 with TRBJ1-5; D is possibly TRBD1 (6 bases). CDR1 is SNHLY, CDR2 FYNNEI, per germline. The CDR3 length is 14 residues. The ends were cut back, 3 bases at V and 2 bases at J, with 8 bases in the middle. In DNA, the CDR3 is TGTGCCAGCAGTGATCCAGGGGGCAATCAGCCCCAGCATTTT. Its translation: CASSDPGGNQPQHF.